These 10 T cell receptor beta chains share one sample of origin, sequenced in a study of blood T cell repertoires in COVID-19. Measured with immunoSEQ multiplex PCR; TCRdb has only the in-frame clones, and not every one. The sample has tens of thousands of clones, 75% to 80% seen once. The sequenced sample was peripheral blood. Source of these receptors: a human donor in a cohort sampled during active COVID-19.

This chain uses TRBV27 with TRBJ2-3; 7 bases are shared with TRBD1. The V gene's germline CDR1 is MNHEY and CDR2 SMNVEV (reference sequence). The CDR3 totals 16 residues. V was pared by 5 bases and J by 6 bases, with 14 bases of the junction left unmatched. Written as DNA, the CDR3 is TGTGCCAGCAGTCCGTATTCAGACAGGGAACGCGATACGCAGTATTTT. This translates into CASSPYSDRERDTQYF.

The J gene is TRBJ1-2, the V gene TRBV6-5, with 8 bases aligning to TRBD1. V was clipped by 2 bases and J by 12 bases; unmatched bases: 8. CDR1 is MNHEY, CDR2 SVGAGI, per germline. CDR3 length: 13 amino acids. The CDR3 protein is CASSYPTTGVHTF. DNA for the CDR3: TGTGCCAGCAGTTACCCGACGACAGGGGTTCACACCTTC.

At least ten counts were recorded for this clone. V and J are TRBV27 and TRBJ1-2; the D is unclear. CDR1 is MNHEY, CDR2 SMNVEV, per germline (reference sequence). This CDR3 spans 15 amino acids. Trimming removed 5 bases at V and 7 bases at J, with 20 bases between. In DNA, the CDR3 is TGTGCCAGCAGTCCCTCGGAGGGTTCCTGGAGTGGCTACACCTTC. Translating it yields CASSPSEGSWSGYTF.

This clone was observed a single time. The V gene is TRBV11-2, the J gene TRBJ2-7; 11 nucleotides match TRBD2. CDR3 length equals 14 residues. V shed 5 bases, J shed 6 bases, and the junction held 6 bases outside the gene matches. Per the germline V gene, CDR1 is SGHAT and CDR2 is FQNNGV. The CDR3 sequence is CASSAGLAVSEQYF. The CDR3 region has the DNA TGTGCCAGCAGCGCGGGACTAGCGGTTTCCGAGCAGTACTTC.

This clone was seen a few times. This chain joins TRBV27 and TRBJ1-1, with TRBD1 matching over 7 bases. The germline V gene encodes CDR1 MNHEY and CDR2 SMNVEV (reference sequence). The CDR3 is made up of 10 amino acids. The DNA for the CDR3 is TGTCCCGAGGGGGCCCGTGAAGCTTTCTTT. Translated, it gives CPEGAREAFF.

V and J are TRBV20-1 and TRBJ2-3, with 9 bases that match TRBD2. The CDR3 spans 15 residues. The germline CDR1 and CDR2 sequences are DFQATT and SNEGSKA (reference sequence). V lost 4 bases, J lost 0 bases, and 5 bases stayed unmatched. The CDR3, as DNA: TGCAGTGCTAATGAACTAGCGGGTAGCACAGATACGCAGTATTTT. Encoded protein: CSANELAGSTDTQYF.

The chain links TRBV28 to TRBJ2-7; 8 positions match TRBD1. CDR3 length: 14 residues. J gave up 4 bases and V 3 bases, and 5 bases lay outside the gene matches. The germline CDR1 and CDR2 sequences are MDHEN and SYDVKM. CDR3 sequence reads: CASSLSQGAYEQYF. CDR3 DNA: TGTGCCAGCAGTTTGAGTCAGGGGGCGTACGAGCAGTACTTC. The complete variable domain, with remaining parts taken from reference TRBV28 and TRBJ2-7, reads DVKVTQSSRYLVKRTGEKVFLECVQDMDHENMFWYRQDPGLGLRLIYFSYDVKMKEKGDIPEGYSVSREKKERFSLILESASTNQTSMYLCASSLSQGAYEQYFGPGTRLTVT.

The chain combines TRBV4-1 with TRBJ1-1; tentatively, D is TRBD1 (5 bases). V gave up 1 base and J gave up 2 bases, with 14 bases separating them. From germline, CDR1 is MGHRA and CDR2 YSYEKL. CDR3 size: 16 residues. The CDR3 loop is CASSQAPGRGNTEAFF. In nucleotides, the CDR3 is TGCGCCAGCAGCCAAGCTCCAGGGAGGGGCAACACTGAAGCTTTCTTT.

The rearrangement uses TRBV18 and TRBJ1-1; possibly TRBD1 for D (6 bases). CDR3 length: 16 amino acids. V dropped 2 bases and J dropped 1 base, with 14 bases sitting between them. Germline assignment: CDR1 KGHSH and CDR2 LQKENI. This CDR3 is CASSPTHRTENTEAFF. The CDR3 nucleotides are TGTGCCAGCTCACCAACGCACAGGACAGAGAACACTGAAGCTTTCTTT. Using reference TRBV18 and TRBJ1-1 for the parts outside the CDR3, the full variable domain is NAGVMQNPRHLVRRRGQEARLRCSPMKGHSHVYWYRQLPEEGLKFMVYLQKENIIDESGMPKERFSAEFPKEGPSILRIQQVVRGDSAAYFCASSPTHRTENTEAFFGQGTRLTVV.

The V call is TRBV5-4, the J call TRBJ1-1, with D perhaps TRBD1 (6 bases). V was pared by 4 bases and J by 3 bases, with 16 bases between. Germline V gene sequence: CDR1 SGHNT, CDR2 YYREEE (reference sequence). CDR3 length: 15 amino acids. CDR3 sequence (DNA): TGTGCCAGCAGCCCGGGGGGGCCCCGGGACACTGAAGCTTTCTTT. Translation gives CASSPGGPRDTEAFF.